This record covers a single TCR beta chain. What it recognizes is unknown. These data originate in a study of CD8 T cells in ankylosing spondylitis. The CDR3 runs 17 residues. Germline CDR1 reads MNHEY; CDR2 reads SVGAGI. V was trimmed by 4 bases and J by 0 bases, leaving 17 bases between them. Quantitative 5'-RACE with molecular barcodes produced the TCR beta libraries. TCRdb passed the 5' RACE reads through MiXCR, listing each CDR3 protein once. Of some 800,000 distinct CDR3 sequences in the sample, around 11% were seen once. The study's findings and limits: From matched ankylosing spondylitis synovial fluid, disease-linked clones were reportedly recovered at significantly enriched levels. A motif in TCR beta, a set of about 8 highly homologous variants, appeared characteristic of ankylosing spondylitis blood. Certain motif variants had earlier appeared in reactive arthritis synovial fluid and blood. Peripheral blood samples showed relatively rare disease-linked clones, and these clones were CD8+.

Source material: blood, either unsorted or a sorted T cell fraction (not recorded which). The V gene is TRBV6-5, the J gene TRBJ2-3, with D perhaps TRBD2 (6 bases). This clonotype was sampled from a male donor with ankylosing spondylitis. The CDR3 loop is CASSSHFGDSSTDTQYF. CDR3 DNA sequence: TGTGCCAGCAGTTCCCACTTCGGGGACTCAAGCACAGATACGCAGTATTTT.